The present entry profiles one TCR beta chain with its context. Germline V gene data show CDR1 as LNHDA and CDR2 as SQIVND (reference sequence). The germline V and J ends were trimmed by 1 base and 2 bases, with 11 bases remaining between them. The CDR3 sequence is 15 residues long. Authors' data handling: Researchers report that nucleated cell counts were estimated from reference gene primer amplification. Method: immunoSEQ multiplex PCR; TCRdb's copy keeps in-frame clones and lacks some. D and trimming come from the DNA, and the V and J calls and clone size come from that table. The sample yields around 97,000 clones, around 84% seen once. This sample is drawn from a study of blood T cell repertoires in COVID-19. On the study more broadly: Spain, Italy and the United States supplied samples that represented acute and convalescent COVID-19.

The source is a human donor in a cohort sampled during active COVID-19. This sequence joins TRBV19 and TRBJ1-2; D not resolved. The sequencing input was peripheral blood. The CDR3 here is CASSIAFRTNYGYTF. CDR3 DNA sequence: TGTGCCAGTAGTATAGCTTTTAGAACCAACTATGGCTACACCTTC.